This TCR beta chain was documented in a study of human T cells and chemical hapten exposure (dated by TCRdb to 2020 to 2023). Regarding the research as a whole: For sensitization, 2% DPC in acetone was applied to a roughly 2 cm by roughly 2 cm area of upper inner arm skin. Patch testing was performed on the upper back with Finn chambers containing 0.01% DPC, and the patch tests were scored after 6 days according to International Contact Dermatitis Research Group standards. Patient blood was sampled pre-sensitization (week 0) and at 2, 6 and about 24 weeks after DPC sensitization. Blood for TCR sequencing was provided by twenty-nine alopecia patients at one to four time points (pre-sensitization, 2, 6 and 24 weeks). The mostly female patient cohort included alopecia areata with under or over 50% scalp involvement, alopecia totalis and alopecia universalis. Peripheral blood TCR repertoire changes were tracked in vivo in alopecia patients during primary and secondary sensitization to the hapten diphenylcyclopropenone (DPC). Patients additionally received weekly therapeutic DPC doses to the scalp throughout the approximately 22-week study period. Libraries were pooled for sequencing, and variation in per-sample TCR yields was attributed mainly to small differences in library volumes within the pool. Paper-wide results and their limitations: DPC sensitization did not change the number of TCRs with a frequency above 1 in 1000, and there was no evidence of changes in global repertoire structure. After repeated subsampling, the strength of the expansion versus patch-test correlation and the threshold at which it became significant changed. Patch test score was positively correlated with the number of PT1 expanded TCRs, with significance at thresholds 8, 16 and 32 but not at 4. Compared with pre-sensitization or healthy control sets, expanded TCRs formed significantly more large CDR3 similarity clusters, which is consistent with antigen-driven responses. Because all patients had alopecia, a presumed autoimmune disease, the immune response of the patients might differ from that of healthy individuals.

After removal of 4 bases from V and 3 bases from J, the junction retains 4 bases not matched to a gene. The CDR3 sequence holds 15 residues, the cysteine and phenylalanine included. This entry keeps only the CDR3 DNA: 45 bases, framed from base 1. Taken from the germline V gene, the CDR1 and CDR2 loops are SGHDN and FVKESK. To prepare the library, RACE was applied. Sequencing instrument: NextSeq 500. During library preparation, unique molecular identifiers were attached to individual cDNA molecules so that TCRs could be counted quantitatively and reproducibly. From each blood RNA sample, both TCR alpha and TCR beta chains were sequenced. Turning to the authors' computational methods: The median number of TCRs per sample was approximately 93,000, ranging from about 20,000 to 750,000. V, J and CDR3 annotation of the TCR reads was carried out using the Decombinator software suite. To make PS versus PT1 abundance plots, every sample was subsampled to the same number of TCRs (28,000). Expanded TCRs were defined as absent before sensitization and observed at least eight times at the 2-week time point. In-frame beta chains were kept once TCRdb had trimmed the public reads at Q25 with fastp and called clones with MiXCR. Rows with one shared CDR3 protein collapse into an entry with the most common genes and DNA. V and J calls and clone size were set by TCRdb, not the authors. A total of about 400,000 distinct CDR3 sequences appear in this sample, more than 5% of them only once. Of the sample, under 7% is held by the ten largest clones.

This clonotype appeared a few times. There is no known antigen for this receptor. It has no much larger one-base neighbor in the sample; base qualities were not kept. The label giving this sample's time point can be read as: patch test 2, 6 weeks after DPC sensitization. What this sample's treatment or condition label stands for: therapeutic diphenylcyclopropenone sensitization with weekly scalp DPC. At each patch-test visit, blood was drawn before the patch test was applied. Patients were considered eligible if aged 18 to 70, diagnosed with alopecia and deemed suitable for DPC therapy, and patients were excluded if pregnant. Unfractionated whole blood was collected in Tempus Blood RNA tubes, and total RNA was extracted from that blood.

Recombination connected TRBV14 to TRBJ1-4, with 8 junctional bases fitting TRBD1. Sequenced here: whole blood, sampled in connection with sensitization to the hapten diphenylcyclopropenone (DPC). The sequence was collected from a woman in her late teens or twenties with alopecia areata. Some clones in this sample may be carry-over from other donors' samples. In nucleotides, the sequence is TGTGCCAGCAGCCTCATGGACAGGGCTAATGAAAAACTGTTTTTT. It translates to CASSLMDRANEKLFF.